One and the same sample provided the 2 T cell receptor beta chains below, sequenced in a study of regulatory T cells in long-lasting Graves disease. Time point reported: newly diagnosed GD, antithyroid drugs for less than 3 months. Construction of the TCR library relied on RNA isolated from PBMCs. Relying on iRepertoire HTBI primers and Arm-PCR of CDR3 regions, the team built TCR beta libraries. TCRdb analysed the multiplex PCR reads with MiXCR anew, one entry per CDR3 protein. There are 500,000 or so distinct CDR3 sequences in the sample; 13% to 15% occur only once, and approximately 15% lies in the top ten. These data are also associated with another study on T cells in Graves' hyperthyroidism and ophthalmopathy.

The sample was peripheral blood mononuclear cells (PBMCs), taken at new diagnosis, from a patient treated with antithyroid drugs. The receptor source for this set is a woman aged 45-65 years with Graves disease.

This clonotype appeared many times. V and J are TRBV12-3 or TRBV12-4 and TRBJ2-1; TRBD2 matches at 10 bases. The CDR3 is made up of 15 amino acids. V shed 4 bases and J 2 bases; nucleotides not matched to a gene: 2. CDR3 amino acids: CASSSLAGTYNEQFF. DNA of the CDR3: TGTGCCAGCAGTTCACTAGCGGGGACCTACAATGAGCAGTTCTTC.

This clonotype was counted only a few times. The V gene is TRBV7-9, the J gene TRBJ1-1, with TRBD1 identical over 7 bases. The CDR3 length is 18 residues. CDR1 is SEHNR, CDR2 FQNEAQ, per germline (reference sequence). V shed 7 bases and J 0 bases; nucleotides not matched to a gene: 17. The CDR3 DNA is TGTGCCAGCATCCGGTGGGGGACAGCCCTGTCTTTGAACACTGAAGCTTTCTTT. It translates to CASIRWGTALSLNTEAFF.